The T cell receptor (beta chain) under discussion was sequenced for a study of T cell responses to AZD1222 COVID-19 vaccine. Comment on this clone: The antigen is undetermined.

Study-level results: Spike-wide vaccine-associated CD4 TCRs dominated at 160-218 and 743-854.

The assay was immunoSEQ multiplex PCR, and TCRdb's table has in-frame clones only and misses some. This table holds about 120,000 clones, roughly 89% found once. This material consisted of peripheral blood, taken on day 0 of AZD1222 vaccination. The TCR sequence derives from an adult in good health.

The chain's CDR3 is CASSSLRGDTQYF. The CDR3 nucleotides are TGTGCCAGCAGCTCTCTTCGGGGGGATACGCAGTATTTT. The chain uses TRBV7-2 and TRBJ2-3; D is perhaps TRBD2 (6 bases). This CDR3 has 13 amino acids. Between the trimmed V and J ends, which lost 4 bases and 6 bases, there was a span of 11 bases. In germline, CDR1 is SGHTA, CDR2 FQGNSA.